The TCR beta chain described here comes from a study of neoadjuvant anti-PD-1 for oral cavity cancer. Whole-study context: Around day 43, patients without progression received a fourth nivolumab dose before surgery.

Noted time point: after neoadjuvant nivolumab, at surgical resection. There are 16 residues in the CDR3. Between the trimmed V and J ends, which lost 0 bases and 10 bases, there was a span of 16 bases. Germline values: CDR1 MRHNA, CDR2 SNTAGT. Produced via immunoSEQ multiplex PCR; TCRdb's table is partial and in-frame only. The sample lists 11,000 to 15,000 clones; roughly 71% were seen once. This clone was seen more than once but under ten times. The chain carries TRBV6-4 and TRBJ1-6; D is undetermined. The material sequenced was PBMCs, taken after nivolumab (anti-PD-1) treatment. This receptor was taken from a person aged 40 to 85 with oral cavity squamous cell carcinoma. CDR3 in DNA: TGTGCCAGCAGTGACTCGAAGGGAGGGTCCACCTCACCCCTCCACTTT. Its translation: CASSDSKGGSTSPLHF.